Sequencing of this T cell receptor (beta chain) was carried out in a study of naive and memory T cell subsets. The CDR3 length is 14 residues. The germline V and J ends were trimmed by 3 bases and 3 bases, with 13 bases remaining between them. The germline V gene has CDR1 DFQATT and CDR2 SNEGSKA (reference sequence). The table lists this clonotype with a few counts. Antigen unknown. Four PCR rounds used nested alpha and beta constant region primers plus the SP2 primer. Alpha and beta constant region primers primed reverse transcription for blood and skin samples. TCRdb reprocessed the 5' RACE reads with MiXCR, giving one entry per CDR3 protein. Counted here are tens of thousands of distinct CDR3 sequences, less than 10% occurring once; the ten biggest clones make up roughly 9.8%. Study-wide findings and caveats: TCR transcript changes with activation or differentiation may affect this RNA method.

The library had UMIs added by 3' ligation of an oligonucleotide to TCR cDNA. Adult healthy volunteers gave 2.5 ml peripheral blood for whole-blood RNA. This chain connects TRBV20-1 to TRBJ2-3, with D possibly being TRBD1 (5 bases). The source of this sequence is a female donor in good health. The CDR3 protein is CSASIFRGTDTQYF. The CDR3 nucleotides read TGCAGTGCTAGTATTTTTAGGGGTACAGATACGCAGTATTTT.